Shown below are 25 T cell receptor beta chains from a single sample sequenced in a study of beta chain features in type 1 diabetes. No antigens are known for them. Study-level points and caveats: Moderate yet significant TCRB CDR3 shortening was seen in Type 1 diabetes patients in all four CD4+ subsets.

Every isolated RNA sample was fully reverse transcribed, so sequencing captured expressed TCRB transcripts. TCRdb keeps only in-frame clones here, not all; method: immunoSEQ multiplex PCR. Of a few hundred thousand clones listed, roughly 12% were seen once; the top ten hold over 0.014%. The sample comprised naive CD4+ T cells from blood. The receptors here all came from a woman between 18 and 30 years old with type 1 diabetes.

V and J are TRBV5-1 and TRBJ1-1; D is perhaps TRBD1 (6 bases). Deletions cut 0 bases from V and 1 base from J, with 7 bases between. The CDR3 loop spans 14 amino acids. Germline assignment: CDR1 SGHRS and CDR2 YFSETQ. The CDR3 DNA is TGCGCCAGCAGCTTGGGACAGGCGAACACTGAAGCTTTCTTT. This translates into CASSLGQANTEAFF.

The gene calls are TRBV19 and TRBJ2-7; TRBD1 aligns across 8 bases. CDR3 length equals 14 residues. The V gene's germline CDR1 is LNHDA and CDR2 SQIVND (reference sequence). J lost 5 bases, V lost 4 bases, and 7 bases had no gene match. CDR3 region: CASSTSLTGDEQYF. CDR3 sequence (DNA): TGTGCCAGTAGTACCTCCTTGACAGGGGACGAGCAGTACTTC.

This clone was observed a handful of times. The chain uses TRBV30 and TRBJ2-1; TRBD2 matches at 12 bases. The CDR3 loop spans 21 amino acids. V dropped 0 bases and J dropped 8; count of bases not matched to a gene: 23. Germline V gives CDR1 GTSNPN, CDR2 SVGIG (reference sequence). CDR3 sequence (DNA): TGTGCCTGGAGTGTACGGGTGACTAGCGGGAGAGAAGGGCCCCTAACTCATGAGCAGTTCTTC. This gives the protein CAWSVRVTSGREGPLTHEQFF.

Only a few counts were recorded for this clone. V is TRBV6-5 and J is TRBJ1-2; 7 bases are shared with TRBD1. The CDR3 is made up of 13 amino acids. CDR1 and CDR2 (germline): MNHEY, SVGAGI. The V and J ends lost 8 bases and 4 bases, in that order; junction bases with no gene match: 7. The CDR3 region is CASAQGTPYGYTF. CDR3 sequence (DNA): TGTGCCAGCGCACAGGGGACACCCTATGGCTACACCTTC.

The CDR3 sequence is CASSLRGDEQFF. Written as DNA, the CDR3 is TGTGCCAGCAGCTTAAGGGGTGATGAGCAGTTCTTC. The chain carries TRBV7-2 and TRBJ2-1; D may be TRBD1 (5 bases). The germline CDR1 and CDR2 sequences are SGHTA and FQGNSA. The CDR3 is 12 amino acids. The V end lost 2 bases, the J end lost 8 bases, and 7 bases lay between the germline ends.

This clone was detected a few times. The gene calls are TRBV2 and TRBJ2-3, with TRBD2 matching over 10 bases. With V trimmed by 7 bases and J by 4 bases, 11 bases remained unmatched. In germline, CDR1 is SNHLY, CDR2 FYNNEI. The length of the CDR3 is 16 residues. The CDR3 DNA is TGTGCCAGCAACGGCCTAGCGGGAGCGGACGCAGATACGCAGTATTTT. It translates to CASNGLAGADADTQYF.

The DNA of the CDR3 is TGTGCCAGCAGCGTAAAGGGACTAGCGGGAGGCACCTACAATGAGCAGTTCTTC. Protein sequence: CASSVKGLAGGTYNEQFF. The J gene is TRBJ2-1, the V gene TRBV9, with 15 bases that match TRBD2. V dropped 1 base and J dropped 2; count of bases not matched to a gene: 4. The CDR3 consists of 18 residues. Germline lookup yields CDR1 SGDLS and CDR2 YYNGEE.

J is TRBJ2-5 and V is TRBV7-9, with TRBD2 identical over 8 bases. The V and J ends lost 6 bases and 5 bases, in that order; junction bases with no gene match: 8. Germline CDR1 reads SEHNR; CDR2 reads FQNEAQ (reference sequence). The CDR3 has 14 residues. The CDR3 here is CASSGTGRGETQYF. CDR3 sequence (DNA): TGTGCCAGCAGTGGCACCGGGAGGGGGGAGACCCAGTACTTC.

This clone turned up a few times. The chain joins TRBV18 to TRBJ2-3, with D unclear. The CDR3 extends over 12 amino acids. V lost 4 bases to trimming and J lost 3 bases, with 5 bases between them. Germline CDR1 reads KGHSH; CDR2 reads LQKENI. Here the CDR3 reads CASSHGTDTQYF. CDR3 in DNA: TGTGCCAGCTCACACGGGACAGATACGCAGTATTTT.

This clone has a handful of counts. The J gene is TRBJ2-2, the V gene TRBV19; 9 bases are a match to TRBD1. Germline assignment: CDR1 LNHDA and CDR2 SQIVND (reference sequence). The CDR3 extends over 17 amino acids. V trimming: 1 base; J trimming: 0 bases; junction bases outside the gene matches: 3. The CDR3 spells CASSIGGQGSNTGELFF. In DNA, the CDR3 is TGTGCCAGTAGTATAGGTGGACAGGGGTCGAACACCGGGGAGCTGTTTTTT. The whole variable domain, filled in from reference TRBV19 and TRBJ2-2, reads DGGITQSPKYLFRKEGQNVTLSCEQNLNHDAMYWYRQDPGQGLRLIYYSQIVNDFQKGDIAEGYSVSREKKESFPLTVTSAQKNPTAFYLCASSIGGQGSNTGELFFGEGSRLTVL.

The chain joins TRBV5-1 to TRBJ2-3, with TRBD2 matching 8 bases. Germline CDR1 SGHRS, CDR2 YFSETQ. This CDR3 spans 15 amino acids. The V gene end was trimmed by 6 bases and the J gene end by 1 base; junction bases not matched to a gene: 7. The CDR3 region is CASTLLTSGTDTQYF. CDR3 in DNA: TGCGCCAGCACCCTCCTGACTAGCGGCACAGATACGCAGTATTTT.

This chain connects TRBV30 to TRBJ2-3, with 12 bases matching TRBD2. This CDR3 has 17 residues. V gave up 0 bases and J gave up 4 bases; unmatched junction bases: 8. CDR1 is GTSNPN and CDR2 is SVGIG in the germline V gene (reference sequence). CDR3 nucleotide sequence: TGTGCCTGGAGTGTCTTAAGGACTAGCGGGACCCCAGATACGCAGTATTTT. Translation: CAWSVLRTSGTPDTQYF.

This clone was counted between two and nine times. This chain connects TRBV11-2 to TRBJ2-3; TRBD2 aligns across 9 bases. J lost 0 bases, V lost 0 bases, and 4 bases had no gene match. Germline loops: CDR1 SGHAT, CDR2 FQNNGV. The CDR3 consists of 17 residues. The CDR3 reads CASSLDRSGRSTDTQYF. In nucleotides, the CDR3 is TGTGCCAGCAGCTTAGATCGTAGCGGGAGAAGCACAGATACGCAGTATTTT.

This clone was counted only a few times. V is TRBV29-1 and J is TRBJ2-5; D is perhaps TRBD2 (6 bases). Trimming left V 4 bases short and J 11 bases short, with 17 bases between. This CDR3 is built from 12 residues. CDR1 SQVTM and CDR2 ANQGSEA come from the germline V gene. CDR3 nucleotide sequence: TGCAGCGTTGGTGGGGTGGAGGGTGAGCAGTACTTC. This translates into CSVGGVEGEQYF.

The V call is TRBV4-3, the J call TRBJ2-5, with no clear D. The germline V gene has CDR1 LGHNA and CDR2 YSLEER. Trimming stripped 0 bases from V and 4 bases from J, with 6 bases between. The CDR3 length is 13 residues. CDR3 in amino acids: CASSQDLVETQYF. The DNA of the CDR3 is TGCGCCAGCAGCCAAGATCTAGTAGAGACCCAGTACTTC.

V usage is TRBV5-4 and J usage is TRBJ1-2; D perhaps matches TRBD1 (6 bases). Germline V gene data show CDR1 as SGHNT and CDR2 as YYREEE (reference sequence). Trimming took 4 bases from V and 2 from J, leaving 12 bases between them. The CDR3 runs 14 residues. The CDR3 is CASSPLGQNYGYTF. Written as DNA, the CDR3 is TGTGCCAGCAGCCCCCTAGGACAGAACTATGGCTACACCTTC.

The chain is built from TRBV19 and TRBJ1-2; TRBD1 agrees at 8 bases. Germline CDR1 LNHDA, CDR2 SQIVND (reference sequence). With V trimmed by 3 bases and J by 1 base, 4 bases remained unmatched. CDR3 length equals 15 residues. The DNA of the CDR3 is TGTGCCAGTAGTATCAGGGGGCCAAGTAACTATGGCTACACCTTC. This codes for CASSIRGPSNYGYTF.

The V gene is TRBV18, the J gene TRBJ1-2; D is unclear. The germline CDR1 and CDR2 sequences are KGHSH and LQKENI. V was clipped by 3 bases and J by 3 bases, with 8 bases between them. The CDR3 sequence is 13 residues long. As DNA, the CDR3 is TGTGCCAGCTCACCTCAGCAGGACTATGGCTACACCTTC. Translating it yields CASSPQQDYGYTF.

The V and J genes are TRBV5-1 and TRBJ1-2, with 7 bases identical to TRBD1. The CDR3 has 12 residues. Trimming at V came to 3 bases and at J to 8 bases, leaving 4 bases not matched to a gene. CDR1 is SGHRS and CDR2 is YFSETQ in the germline V gene. The CDR3 reads CASSYGQEGYTF. The CDR3 DNA is TGCGCCAGCAGCTATGGACAGGAGGGCTACACCTTC.

The chain links TRBV7-2 to TRBJ2-7; perhaps TRBD2 as D (6 bases). The V and J ends lost 5 bases and 3 bases respectively, with 20 bases between them. This CDR3 contains 16 residues. Germline CDR1 reads SGHTA; CDR2 reads FQGNSA. CDR3 in DNA: TGTGCCAGCAGCGCAGAAACTAGCTCCGACATCTACGAGCAGTACTTC. Translation: CASSAETSSDIYEQYF.

The chain employs TRBV7-2 and TRBJ1-1, with D possibly TRBD1 on 5 matching bases. CDR1 is SGHTA and CDR2 is FQGNSA in the germline V gene. Trimming removed 3 bases at V and 12 bases at J, with 17 bases between. This CDR3 has 13 amino acids. CDR3 loop: CASSFPRGVGTFF. The CDR3 nucleotides are TGTGCCAGCAGCTTTCCCCGGGGGGTCGGAACTTTCTTT. Full variable domain (outside the CDR3, taken from reference TRBV7-2 and TRBJ1-1): GAGVSQSPSNKVTEKGKDVELRCDPISGHTALYWYRQSLGQGLEFLIYFQGNSAPDKSGLPSDRFSAERTGGSVSTLTIQRTQQEDSAVYLCASSFPRGVGTFFGQGTRLTVV.

The V gene is TRBV19, the J gene TRBJ1-5; possibly TRBD1 for D (5 bases). This CDR3 is 16 amino acids long. CDR1 is LNHDA and CDR2 is SQIVND in the germline V gene (reference sequence). The germline V and J ends were trimmed by 6 bases and 7 bases, with 22 bases remaining between them. The CDR3 is CASSQVGGMIGQPQHF. CDR3 bases: TGTGCCAGTAGCCAAGTCGGGGGGATGATTGGACAGCCCCAGCATTTT.

Only a few counts were recorded for this clone. The rearrangement uses TRBV5-4 and TRBJ2-3; 8 bases are a match to TRBD1. V was clipped by 0 bases and J by 5 bases; unmatched bases: 5. This CDR3 is built from 15 residues. The germline gives CDR1 SGHNT, CDR2 YYREEE (reference sequence). Here the CDR3 reads CASSLAGRGRDTQYF. The DNA for the CDR3 is TGTGCCAGCAGCTTGGCGGGCAGGGGGCGAGATACGCAGTATTTT.

V gene TRBV27 combines with J gene TRBJ2-1; perhaps TRBD2 as D (6 bases). Per germline, CDR1 MNHEY and CDR2 SMNVEV (reference sequence). This CDR3 has 16 amino acids. Deletions cut 6 bases from V and 2 bases from J, with 17 bases between. The CDR3: CASSSITSWTYNEQFF. DNA for the CDR3: TGTGCCAGCAGCTCTATCACTAGCTGGACCTACAATGAGCAGTTCTTC.

In its sample, this clone was seen a few times. The chain uses TRBV10-3 and TRBJ2-1, with D possibly TRBD2 on 7 matching bases. The CDR3 has 16 amino acids. CDR1 ENHRY and CDR2 SYGVKD come from the germline V gene. V was cut by 3 bases and J by 5 bases, with 17 bases left in between. The CDR3 DNA reads as TGTGCCATCAGTGACGGAGGGGGACTAAACGACAATGAGCAGTTCTTC. It translates to CAISDGGGLNDNEQFF.